This TCR beta chain was documented in a study of blood T cell repertoires in COVID-19. Study in general: T cells, B-cell-depleted T cells, or PBMCs supplied cDNA or gDNA.

Enrollment of patients from Seattle took place during active infection, with longitudinal follow-up. Sequencing used immunoSEQ multiplex PCR; TCRdb keeps in-frame clones, though not all of them. Of 300,000 to 350,000 clones listed, roughly 87% were seen once; the top ten hold 9.9%. Germline V gene lookup returns CDR1 LNHDA and CDR2 SQIVND (reference sequence). The V segment lost 6 bases and the J segment 2 bases; nucleotides outside the gene matches: 8. This CDR3 has 17 residues. Source material: peripheral blood. The V and J genes are TRBV19 and TRBJ1-5; 12 bases line up with TRBD1. The sequence was collected from a man aged 25-45 years with COVID-19, enrolled during active disease. CDR3 bases: TGTGCCAGTAGCGGGACAGGGGGCGCTACGCGCAATCAGCCCCAGCATTTT. This sequence encodes CASSGTGGATRNQPQHF.